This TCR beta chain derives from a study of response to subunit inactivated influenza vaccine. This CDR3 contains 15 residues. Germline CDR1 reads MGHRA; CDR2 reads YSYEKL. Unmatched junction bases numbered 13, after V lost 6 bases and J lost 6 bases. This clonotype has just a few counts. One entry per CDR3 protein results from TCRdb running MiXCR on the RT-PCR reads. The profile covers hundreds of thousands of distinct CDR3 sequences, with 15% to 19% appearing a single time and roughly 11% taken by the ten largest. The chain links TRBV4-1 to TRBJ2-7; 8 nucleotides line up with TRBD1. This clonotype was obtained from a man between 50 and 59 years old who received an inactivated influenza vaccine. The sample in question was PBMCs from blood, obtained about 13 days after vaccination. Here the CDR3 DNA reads TGCGCCAGCAGACCCCTGACAGGGGAGAGCGGCGAGCAGTACTTC. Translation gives CASRPLTGESGEQYF.